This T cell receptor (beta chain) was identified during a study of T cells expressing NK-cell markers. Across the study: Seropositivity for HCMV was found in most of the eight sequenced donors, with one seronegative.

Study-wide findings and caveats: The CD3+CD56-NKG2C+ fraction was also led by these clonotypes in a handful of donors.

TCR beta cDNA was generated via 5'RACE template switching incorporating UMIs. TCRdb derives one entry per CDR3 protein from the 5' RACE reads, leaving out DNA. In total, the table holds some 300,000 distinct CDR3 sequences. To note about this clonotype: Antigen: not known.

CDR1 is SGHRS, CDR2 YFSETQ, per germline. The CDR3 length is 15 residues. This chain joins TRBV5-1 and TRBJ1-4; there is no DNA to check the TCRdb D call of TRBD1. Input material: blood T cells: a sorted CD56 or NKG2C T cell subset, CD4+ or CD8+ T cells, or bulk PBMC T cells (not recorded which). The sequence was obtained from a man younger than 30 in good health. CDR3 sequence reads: CASTWSTASNEKLFF.